This T cell receptor beta chain originates from a study of CD8 T cells in ankylosing spondylitis. Broader study findings: In reactive arthritis synovial fluid and blood, some motif variants had been reported before. Disease-linked clones proved CD8+ and comparatively uncommon in peripheral blood. Disease-linked clones reportedly showed significant enrichment in matched ankylosing spondylitis synovial fluid. One TCR beta motif, made up of seven to nine highly homologous variants, appeared characteristic of ankylosing spondylitis blood.

Making the TCR beta libraries involved quantitative 5'-RACE with molecular barcodes. TCRdb independently ran MiXCR on the 5' RACE reads; one entry per CDR3 protein. The data show 500,000 to 550,000 distinct CDR3 sequences, about 13% seen once. In this sample, this clonotype turned up a few times. What it binds is not known. Germline V CDR1 and CDR2: MNHEY, SVGAGI. The CDR3 runs 14 residues. V lost 3 bases, J lost 4 bases, and 11 bases lay in between. The sequenced sample was blood, either unsorted or a sorted T cell fraction (not recorded which). This sequence joins TRBV6-5 and TRBJ2-3, with a weak D call TRBD2 (6 bases). The source is a male donor with ankylosing spondylitis. The chain's CDR3 is CASSYGGNADTQYF. The DNA for the CDR3 is TGTGCCAGCAGTTATGGAGGGAACGCAGATACGCAGTATTTT.